Below are 6 T cell receptor beta chains sequenced from a single sample in a study of lymphopenia after photon versus proton radiotherapy. Produced via immunoSEQ multiplex PCR; TCRdb's table is partial and in-frame only. In the table there are about 53,000 clones, around four fifths of which are singletons. Sequencing was performed on peripheral blood, taken from a patient treated with photon-based radiotherapy. The receptors here all came from a man in his fifties with gastric cancer.

The J gene is TRBJ2-1, the V gene TRBV30, with D unclear. Trimming shortened V by 0 bases and J by 10 bases, and 10 bases separated the two germline ends. Germline assignment: CDR1 GTSNPN and CDR2 SVGIG (reference sequence). This CDR3 comprises 12 residues. The CDR3 here is CAWSVPATEQFF. CDR3 coding DNA: TGTGCCTGGAGTGTACCGGCAACCGAGCAGTTCTTC.

CDR3 sequence (DNA): TGTGCCAGCAGCCCGCAGGCTAGCGGGATGGGAGAGACCCAGTACTTC. This gives the protein CASSPQASGMGETQYF. V usage is TRBV5-4 and J usage is TRBJ2-5, with 9 positions matching TRBD2. Unmatched junction bases numbered 11, after V lost 4 bases and J lost 4 bases. The germline gives CDR1 SGHNT, CDR2 YYREEE (reference sequence). The CDR3 consists of 16 residues.

The CDR3 DNA is TGTGCTAGCGTAGGCTGGAGCCAAGAGACCCAGTACTTC. It codes for CASVGWSQETQYF. The V gene is TRBV12-5, the J gene TRBJ2-5; D unresolved. Germline loops: CDR1 LGHNT, CDR2 FRNRAP. The V and J ends lost 9 bases and 1 base respectively, with 12 bases between them. The CDR3 loop spans 13 amino acids.

This clone appeared a few times. The rearrangement joins TRBV27 to TRBJ1-5; D is uncertain. CDR3 length equals 14 residues. Between the trimmed V and J ends, which lost 5 bases and 5 bases, there was a span of 13 bases. Germline V gene lookup returns CDR1 MNHEY and CDR2 SMNVEV (reference sequence). CDR3 region: CASSATSPDQPQHF. CDR3 coding DNA: TGTGCCAGCAGTGCGACGAGTCCCGATCAGCCCCAGCATTTT.

This chain connects TRBV5-1 to TRBJ2-7; maybe TRBD2 (6 bases). CDR3 length: 19 amino acids. V shed 2 bases and J shed 1 base, with 25 bases lying between them. Germline lookup yields CDR1 SGHRS and CDR2 YFSETQ. The CDR3: CASSFLQTGGVGRSYEQYF. The DNA of the CDR3 is TGCGCCAGCAGCTTCCTACAAACCGGGGGAGTAGGAAGGTCCTACGAGCAGTACTTC.

V is TRBV7-9 and J is TRBJ2-3; 10 bases line up with TRBD2. The trim removed 5 bases at V and 1 base at J, leaving 6 bases unmatched. The CDR3 has 16 amino acids. CDR1 and CDR2 from the germline V gene are SEHNR and FQNEAQ (reference sequence). CDR3 loop: CASSERGLAGTDTQYF. CDR3 bases: TGTGCCAGCAGCGAACGCGGACTAGCGGGCACAGATACGCAGTATTTT.